The present T cell receptor beta chain was sequenced within a study of blood T cell repertoires in COVID-19. Whole-study context: T cells, B-cell-depleted T cells, or PBMCs supplied cDNA or gDNA.

Sequencing was performed with immunoSEQ multiplex PCR; in TCRdb, only in-frame clones are kept and a portion is missing. The data show about 270,000 clones, approximately 91% seen once. The CDR3 consists of 14 residues. CDR1 is SNHLY, CDR2 FYNNEI, per germline. With 2 bases removed from V and 5 bases from J, the gap between germline ends came to 7 bases. V and J are TRBV2 and TRBJ1-6; tentative D call: TRBD1 (6 bases). The TCR comes from a woman in her 40s with acute COVID-19. Sequencing was performed on PBMCs or T cells enriched from blood (not recorded which). As DNA, the CDR3 is TGTGCCAGCAGTGAATACAGGGATAATTCACCCCTCCACTTT. It specifies CASSEYRDNSPLHF.